This T cell receptor (beta chain) appears in the sequencing data of a study of beta chain features in type 1 diabetes. Broader study findings: The study found moderately but significantly shorter TCRB CDR3s in all four CD4+ subsets of Type 1 diabetes patients. Reads derived from cDNA could over-represent cells showing high TCR expression.

As regards this clone: Its antigen is undetermined.

Expressed TCRB transcripts were sequenced after all isolated RNA was converted to cDNA. The assay was immunoSEQ multiplex PCR, and TCRdb's table has in-frame clones only and misses some. Here the sample spans a few hundred thousand clones, roughly 13% being singletons. The CDR3 runs 14 residues. Germline loops: CDR1 SGHTA, CDR2 FQGNSA. The V gene lost 0 bases and the J gene lost 5 bases, with 9 bases spanning the gap. V gene TRBV7-2 combines with J gene TRBJ2-3; tentatively, D is TRBD1 (5 bases). The sequenced sample consisted of naive CD4+ T cells from blood. The source is a young woman with type 1 diabetes. CDR3 nucleotides: TGTGCCAGCAGCTTAGCGGGGCGGTTAGATACGCAGTATTTT. Its protein is CASSLAGRLDTQYF.